The rows below give T cell receptor beta chains drawn from one sample of a study of blood T cell repertoires in COVID-19. Some clones are missing from TCRdb's copy, which holds only in-frame ones; the method was immunoSEQ multiplex PCR. The table lists 150,000 or so clones, around 74% of them singletons, with 8% to 8.5% in the top ten. Sequenced sample: peripheral blood. All receptors come from an older woman with COVID-19, enrolled during active disease. Both conserved end residues are part of each CDR3. The D gene is left open where the match is weak. The size field is filled for only some rows; it gives once, few, many or a size class.

TRBJ2-3,18,TRBV7-9,NA,TRBD2,TGTGCCAGCAGCTTCCCGGGACTAGCGGGGGGGACCACAGATACGCAGTATTTT,CASSFPGLAGGTTDTQYF
TRBJ1-6,19,TRBV2,NA,TRBD1,TGTGCCAGCAGTGAGAGGATGAGACAGGGTAGCTCCTATAATTCACCCCTCCACTTT,CASSERMRQGSSYNSPLHF
TRBJ1-3,14,TRBV18,NA,NA,TGTGCCAGCTCACCAGTGAGCTCTGGAAACACCATATATTTT,CASSPVSSGNTIYF
TRBJ2-7,18,TRBV6-6,few,NA,TGTGCCAGCAGTCTTCTCACCTTGTCGTTCGACAGGACCTACGAGCAGTACTTC,CASSLLTLSFDRTYEQYF
TRBJ2-3,14,TRBV27,NA,NA,TGTGCCAGCAGGGATTACGAGGTGACAGATACGCAGTATTTT,CASRDYEVTDTQYF
TRBJ2-7,14,TRBV19,few,TRBD2,TGTGCCAGTAAAAGGCTAGCGGGATCCTACGAGCAGTACTTC,CASKRLAGSYEQYF
TRBJ2-2,15,TRBV6-1,NA,TRBD1,TGTGCCAGCGGGACCGGACAGGGGGGCACCGGGGAGCTGTTTTTT,CASGTGQGGTGELFF
TRBJ1-4,17,TRBV5-5,NA,TRBD1,TGTGCCAGCAGCTTGGGGTCAGGGGGCTTAGCTAATGAAAAACTGTTTTTT,CASSLGSGGLANEKLFF
TRBJ2-1,16,TRBV18,NA,TRBD2,TGTGCCAGCTCACCAGCAGCGCCGGGACTAGTCAATGAGCAGTTCTTC,CASSPAAPGLVNEQFF
TRBJ2-3,12,TRBV10-3,NA,NA,TGTGCCATTACGGCAGGCGCAGATACGCAGTATTTT,CAITAGADTQYF
TRBJ2-3,15,TRBV2,NA,NA,TGTGCCAGCAGTTTGGACAGAGCGTCTACAGATACGCAGTATTTT,CASSLDRASTDTQYF
TRBJ1-4,17,TRBV28,once,TRBD1,TGTGCCAGCTCCGCTCCCGGGACAGGGGGGGCTAATGAAAAACTGTTTTTT,CASSAPGTGGANEKLFF
TRBJ2-1,14,TRBV6-5,NA,TRBD1,TGTGCCAGCAGCCCAAAGACAGGGGGCAGTGAGCAGTTCTTC,CASSPKTGGSEQFF
TRBJ2-7,14,TRBV19,NA,NA,TGTGCCAGTAGTAAAGGTCCTAGCTCCTACGAGCAGTACTTC,CASSKGPSSYEQYF
TRBJ2-7,15,TRBV24-1,NA,TRBD1,TGTGCCACCAGTGACTCCGGGACAGGGTCACACGAGCAGTACTTC,CATSDSGTGSHEQYF
TRBJ2-2,13,TRBV6-5,NA,TRBD1,TGTGCCAGCAGTTTACAGGGGACCGGGGAGCTGTTTTTT,CASSLQGTGELFF
TRBJ1-6,13,TRBV3-1/TRBV3-2,few,TRBD1,TGTGCCAGCAGTCAAGGACAGGATTCACCCCTCCACTTT,CASSQGQDSPLHF
TRBJ2-5,15,TRBV11-1,NA,NA,TGTGCCAGCAACCCTAGTAGGGGAAGAGGAGAGACCCAGTACTTC,CASNPSRGRGETQYF
TRBJ1-4,15,TRBV19,NA,TRBD1,TGTGCCAGTAGTATACCGACAGGGCTATATGAAAAACTGTTTTTT,CASSIPTGLYEKLFF
TRBJ1-2,13,TRBV2,NA,NA,TGTGCCAGCAGTGATGATAGTGTCTATGGCTACACCTTC,CASSDDSVYGYTF
TRBJ2-5,16,TRBV4-3,NA,TRBD1,TGCGCCAGCAGCCAAGATTGGCAGGGGGTCGGGGAGACCCAGTACTTC,CASSQDWQGVGETQYF
TRBJ1-6,13,TRBV5-1,few,NA,TGCGCCAGCAGCTTCGGGGTTAATTCACCCCTCCACTTT,CASSFGVNSPLHF
TRBJ2-1,15,TRBV7-9,few,TRBD1,TGTGCCAGCAGCTTCTCAGGGACAGGGGGCAATGAGCAGTTCTTC,CASSFSGTGGNEQFF
TRBJ1-1,13,TRBV6-5,NA,NA,TGTGCCAGCAGTTCAGCACAGTACACTGAAGCTTTCTTT,CASSSAQYTEAFF
TRBJ2-3,16,TRBV19,NA,TRBD1,TGTGCCAGTAGTCCCCGGGGGACAGGGGGCACAGATACGCAGTATTTT,CASSPRGTGGTDTQYF
TRBJ2-3,15,TRBV7-9,NA,TRBD2,TGTGCCAGCAGCTCGGGACTAGCGGCAACAGATACGCAGTATTTT,CASSSGLAATDTQYF
TRBJ1-2,13,TRBV12-3/TRBV12-4,NA,NA,TGTGCCAGCAGACGTGGGGCCGTCTATGGCTACACCTTC,CASRRGAVYGYTF
TRBJ1-3,14,TRBV6-5,NA,NA,TGTGCCAGCAGTAGGGAAAGGGGCGGAAACACCATATATTTT,CASSRERGGNTIYF
TRBJ1-1,13,TRBV14,NA,NA,TGTGCCAGCAGCCAAGGCAGGAACACTGAAGCTTTCTTT,CASSQGRNTEAFF
TRBJ2-1,15,TRBV19,NA,TRBD2,TGTGCCAGTAGAAATCTAGCGGATTCCTACAATGAGCAGTTCTTC,CASRNLADSYNEQFF
TRBJ2-1,14,TRBV3-1/TRBV3-2,once,NA,TGTGCCAGCAGCCAAGGTAGGGAGAGCGGTGAGCAGTTCTTC,CASSQGRESGEQFF
TRBJ1-2,15,TRBV28,NA,TRBD1,TGTGCCACCACGCAAGGGGGACAGGGTCAGTATGGCTACACCTTC,CATTQGGQGQYGYTF
TRBJ2-1,13,TRBV24-1,few,TRBD2,TGTGCCACACGGTCTAGCGGGAGCAATGAGCAGTTCTTC,CATRSSGSNEQFF
TRBJ1-2,13,TRBV28,NA,NA,TGTGCCAGCAGTTTAGGGCAGGGGCCTGGCTACACCTTC,CASSLGQGPGYTF
TRBJ2-3,12,TRBV10-3,NA,NA,TGTGCCATCAAATCGGGAACAGATACGCAGTATTTT,CAIKSGTDTQYF
TRBJ1-1,13,TRBV2,many,TRBD1,TGTGCCAGCGTCAGGGACAGGCAGGCTGAAGCTTTCTTT,CASVRDRQAEAFF
TRBJ1-1,14,TRBV4-3,NA,NA,TGCGCCAGCAGCCAAGATTGGCGGGACACTGAAGCTTTCTTT,CASSQDWRDTEAFF
TRBJ2-7,14,TRBV6-5,NA,TRBD1,TGTGCCAGCAAACCCCGGGACAGCTCCTACGAGCAGTACTTC,CASKPRDSSYEQYF
TRBJ2-1,13,TRBV6-5,few,NA,TGTGCCAGCAGTTACCCGACCGGGAATGAGCAGTTCTTC,CASSYPTGNEQFF
TRBJ2-5,13,TRBV19,NA,NA,TGTGCCAGTAGTAGAGCGTTACAAGAGACCCAGTACTTC,CASSRALQETQYF
TRBJ2-1,15,TRBV11-1,NA,NA,TGTGCCAGCAGCCTGTCCGACACTGCCTACAATGAGCAGTTCTTC,CASSLSDTAYNEQFF
TRBJ1-1,14,TRBV28,NA,NA,TGTGCCAGCAGTTTAGCCGGTACAGGGTCTGAAGCTTTCTTT,CASSLAGTGSEAFF
TRBJ1-3,15,TRBV7-9,NA,NA,TGTGCCAGCAGCTTAGCCACAGGGCTGGGAAACACCATATATTTT,CASSLATGLGNTIYF
TRBJ1-1,15,TRBV3-1/TRBV3-2,NA,NA,TGTGCCAGCAGCCAAGTGCTCAGGATGAACACTGAAGCTTTCTTT,CASSQVLRMNTEAFF
TRBJ1-6,15,TRBV11-1,NA,TRBD1,TGTGCCAGCAGCTTAGGGGCAGGGGGTAATTCACCCCTCCACTTT,CASSLGAGGNSPLHF
TRBJ2-2,16,TRBV18,NA,TRBD1,TGTGCCAGCTCACCAACCCAGGGGGCAAACACCGGGGAGCTGTTTTTT,CASSPTQGANTGELFF